This TCR beta chain comes out of a study of regulatory T cells in long-lasting Graves disease. General study findings and limits: Persistent disease showed a preference for TRBV28, TRBJ1-2 and TRBJ2-5. Patients with persistent disease shared 2,741 public clonotypes, outpacing the roughly 970 shared by new patients.

Trimming took 0 bases from V and 0 from J, leaving 9 bases between them. CDR1 and CDR2 from the germline V gene are DFQATT and SNEGSKA (reference sequence). CDR3 size: 16 residues. The time point was: newly diagnosed GD, antithyroid drugs for less than 3 months. PBMC RNA served as the TCR library source. One endocrinology department in Xi'an, China, was where patients came from. This clonotype was seen a few times. Its antigen is currently unknown. According to the study, TCR beta libraries were built with iRepertoire HTBI primers and CDR3-region Arm-PCR. One entry per CDR3 protein, called by TCRdb with MiXCR from the multiplex PCR reads. The table shows hundreds of thousands of distinct CDR3 sequences, with around 15% occurring only once. The same data also went into a second study, on T cells in Graves' hyperthyroidism and ophthalmopathy.

The sample consisted of peripheral blood mononuclear cells (PBMCs), taken at new diagnosis, from a patient treated with antithyroid drugs. The source of this sequence is a woman aged 35-60 years with Graves disease. The rearrangement uses TRBV20-1 and TRBJ1-6; D unclear. The CDR3 reads CSARDPGSSYNSPLHF. The CDR3, as DNA: TGCAGTGCTAGAGATCCTGGTAGCTCCTATAATTCACCCCTCCACTTT.